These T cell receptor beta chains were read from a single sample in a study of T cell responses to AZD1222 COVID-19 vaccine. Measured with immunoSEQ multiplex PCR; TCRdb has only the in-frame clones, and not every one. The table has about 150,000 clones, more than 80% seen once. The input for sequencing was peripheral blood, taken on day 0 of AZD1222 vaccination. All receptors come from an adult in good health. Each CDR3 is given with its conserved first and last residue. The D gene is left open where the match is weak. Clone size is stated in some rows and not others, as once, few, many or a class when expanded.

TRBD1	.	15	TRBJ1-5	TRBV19	TGTGCCAGTAGTAAACCCGGGACAGCTAATCAGCCCCAGCATTTT	CASSKPGTANQPQHF
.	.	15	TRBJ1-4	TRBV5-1	TGCGCCAGCAGCTCAGGGGCGACAACTAATGAAAAACTGTTTTTT	CASSSGATTNEKLFF
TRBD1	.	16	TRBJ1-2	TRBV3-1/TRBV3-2	TGTGCCAGCAGCCCAGCCGGTACAGGGGGCGTCTATGGCTACACCTTC	CASSPAGTGGVYGYTF
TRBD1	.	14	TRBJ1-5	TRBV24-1	TGTGCCACCAGTGATACAGGGGGCAGTCAGCCCCAGCATTTT	CATSDTGGSQPQHF
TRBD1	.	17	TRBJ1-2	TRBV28	TGTGCCAGCAGTTTCGGGTCAGACAGGGTCAATCTATATGGCTACACCTTC	CASSFGSDRVNLYGYTF
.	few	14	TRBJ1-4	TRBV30	TGTGCCTGGAGTATTAGCTCAACTAATGAAAAACTGTTTTTT	CAWSISSTNEKLFF
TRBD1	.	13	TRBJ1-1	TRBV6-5	TGTGCCGTCATGAAACCGGGGACAGGTGAAGCTTTCTTT	CAVMKPGTGEAFF
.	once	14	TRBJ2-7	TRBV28	TGTGCCAGCAGTTTACAGATCGGCCCCTACGAGCAGTACTTC	CASSLQIGPYEQYF
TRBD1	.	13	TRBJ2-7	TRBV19	TGTGCCAGTAGTATAAACAGGGGAAACGAGCAGTACTTC	CASSINRGNEQYF
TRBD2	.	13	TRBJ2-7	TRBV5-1	TGCGCCAGCAGCCCAGGACTAGACTACGAGCAGTACTTC	CASSPGLDYEQYF
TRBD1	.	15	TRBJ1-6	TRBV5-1	TGCGCCAGCAGCAATAAGACAGGGGGCCATTCACCCCTCCACTTT	CASSNKTGGHSPLHF
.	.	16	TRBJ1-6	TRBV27	TGTGCCAGCAGTATCCAGGGTGAATCCTATAATTCACCCCTCCACTTT	CASSIQGESYNSPLHF
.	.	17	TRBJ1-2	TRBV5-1	TGCGCCAGCAGCTTGGCCGGAGGGGCACGCGGGGTCCATGGCTACACCTTC	CASSLAGGARGVHGYTF
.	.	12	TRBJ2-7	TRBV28	TGTGCCAGCACCGGGGAACGGTACGAGCAGTACTTC	CASTGERYEQYF
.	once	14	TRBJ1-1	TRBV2	TGTGCCAGCAGTGAAGCTGTATGGGTGACTGAAGCTTTCTTT	CASSEAVWVTEAFF
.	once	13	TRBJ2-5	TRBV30	TGTGCCTGGAGTGTACCTAACCAAGAGACCCAGTACTTC	CAWSVPNQETQYF
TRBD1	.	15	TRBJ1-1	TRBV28	TGTGCCAGCAGGCCTCGACAGGGGGTGGGCACTGAAGCTTTCTTT	CASRPRQGVGTEAFF
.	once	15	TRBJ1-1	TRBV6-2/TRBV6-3	TGTGCCAGCAGTTTCGGGACTTGGGGCCCCACTGAAGCTTTCTTT	CASSFGTWGPTEAFF
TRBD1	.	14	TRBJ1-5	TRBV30	TGTGCCTGGGAAGGACAGGGGACAGGTCAGCCCCAGCATTTT	CAWEGQGTGQPQHF
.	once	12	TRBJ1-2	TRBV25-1	TGTGCCACCCGGGGGGGTCCCTATGGCTACACCTTC	CATRGGPYGYTF
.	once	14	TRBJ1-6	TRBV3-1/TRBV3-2	TGTGCCAGCGGGCCCCCAAGCTATAATTCACCCCTCCACTTT	CASGPPSYNSPLHF
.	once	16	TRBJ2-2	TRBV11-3	TGTGCCAGCAGCCCCCGACGGGGGACGAACACCGGGGAGCTGTTTTTT	CASSPRRGTNTGELFF
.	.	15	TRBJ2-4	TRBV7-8	TGTGCCAGCAGCGGAAAGGGGTGGACCAAAAACATTCAGTACTTC	CASSGKGWTKNIQYF
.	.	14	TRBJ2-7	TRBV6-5	TGTGCCAGCAGTTACTCCGCGGATTCCTACGAGCAGTACTTC	CASSYSADSYEQYF
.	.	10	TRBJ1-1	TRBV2	TGTGCCAGCAGTGAAGCGCTCCGAACTTTT	CASSEALRTF
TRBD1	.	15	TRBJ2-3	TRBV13	TGTGCCAGCAGCTTAGGGCTAACAGGGGCAGATACGCAGTATTTT	CASSLGLTGADTQYF
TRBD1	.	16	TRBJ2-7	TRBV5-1	TGCGCCAGCAGCTTGTCAAGTACCGGGACAGGGACCGAGCAGTACTTC	CASSLSSTGTGTEQYF
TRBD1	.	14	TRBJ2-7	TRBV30	TGTGCCTGGACCTCCGGGACAGGGGTACACGAGCAGTACTTC	CAWTSGTGVHEQYF
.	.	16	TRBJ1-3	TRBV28	TGTGCCAGCAGTTTAATGGACGGACGCTCTGGAAACACCATATATTTT	CASSLMDGRSGNTIYF
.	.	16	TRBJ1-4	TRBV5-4	TGTGCCAGCAGCGTGGGGGGCCGCAGTGTTAATGAAAAACTGTTTTTT	CASSVGGRSVNEKLFF
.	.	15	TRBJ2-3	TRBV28	TGTGCCAGCAGTGTACACGAGGGGAGCACAGATACGCAGTATTTT	CASSVHEGSTDTQYF
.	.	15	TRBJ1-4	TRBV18	TGTGCCAGCTCACCACCGAAAGGCAATAATGAAAAACTGTTTTTT	CASSPPKGNNEKLFF
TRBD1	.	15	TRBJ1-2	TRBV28	TGTGCCAGCAGTTTTGACAGGGGGCGCGGCTATGGCTACACCTTC	CASSFDRGRGYGYTF
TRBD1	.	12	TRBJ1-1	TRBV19	TGTGCCATCCGGGACAGGGACTCTGAAGCTTTCTTT	CAIRDRDSEAFF
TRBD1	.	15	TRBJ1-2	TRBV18	TGTGCCAGCTCACCAGAAGGGGGCGGCAACTATGGCTACACCTTC	CASSPEGGGNYGYTF
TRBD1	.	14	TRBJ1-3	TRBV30	TGTGCCTGGCGGGACAGGGGTTACGGAAACACCATATATTTT	CAWRDRGYGNTIYF
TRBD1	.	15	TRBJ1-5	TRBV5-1	TGCGCCAGCAGCACCGGGACAGGGGGAGGCCAGCCCCAGCATTTT	CASSTGTGGGQPQHF
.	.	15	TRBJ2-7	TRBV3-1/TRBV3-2	TGTGCCAGCGCCGAGTACGGCCAGGGGCCCTACGAGCAGTACTTC	CASAEYGQGPYEQYF
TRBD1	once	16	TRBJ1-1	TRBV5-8	TGTGCCAGCAGCCCTAATCCGGGACAGGGGAGGACTGAAGCTTTCTTT	CASSPNPGQGRTEAFF
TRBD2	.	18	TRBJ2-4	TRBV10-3	TGTGCCATCAGTCCGACTAGCGGGGGGTTCGCAGCCAAAAACATTCAGTACTTC	CAISPTSGGFAAKNIQYF
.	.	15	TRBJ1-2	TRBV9	TGTGCCAGCAGCGTAGAAGGACGGCCTAACTATGGCTACACCTTC	CASSVEGRPNYGYTF
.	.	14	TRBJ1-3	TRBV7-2	TGTGCCAGCAGCTTTCTGACGCCCGGAAACACCATATATTTT	CASSFLTPGNTIYF
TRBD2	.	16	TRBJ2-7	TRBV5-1	TGCGCCAGCAGCCCCGGGCACCGGGGGGGATACTACGAGCAGTACTTC	CASSPGHRGGYYEQYF
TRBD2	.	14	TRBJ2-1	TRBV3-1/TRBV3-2	TGTGCCAGCAAAGCGGGGGGGAGGTACAATGAGCAGTTCTTC	CASKAGGRYNEQFF
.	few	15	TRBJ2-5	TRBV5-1	TGCGCCAGCAGCTTCAGTGCCTTGGCTCAAGAGACCCAGTACTTC	CASSFSALAQETQYF
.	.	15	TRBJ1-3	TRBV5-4	TGTGCCAGCAGCTCTCCGGGGATCTCTGGAAACACCATATATTTT	CASSSPGISGNTIYF
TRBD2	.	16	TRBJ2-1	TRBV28	TGTGCCAGCAGTTTGGGCGGGGGGTCTTATACAAGTGAGCAGTTCTTC	CASSLGGGSYTSEQFF
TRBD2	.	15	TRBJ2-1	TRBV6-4	TGTGCCAGCAGTGACGGCGGGGGGGCGGGAAATGAGCAGTTCTTC	CASSDGGGAGNEQFF